This T cell receptor beta chain originates from a study of blood T cell repertoires in COVID-19. Germline-derived CDR1 and CDR2 are KGHSH and LQKENI. Trimming removed 3 bases from V and 4 bases from J, with 22 bases in between. The CDR3 is made up of 17 amino acids. Sequencing used immunoSEQ multiplex PCR; TCRdb keeps in-frame clones, though not all of them. The data contain 200,000 to 250,000 clones, approximately 83% of them seen just once; the ten biggest clones take up roughly 1.3%. The specimen sequenced was peripheral blood. The receptor's source is a woman aged 30 to 39 with COVID-19, enrolled during active disease. This chain links TRBV18 with TRBJ2-7, with D perhaps matching TRBD1 (7 bases). For the CDR3, the DNA is TGTGCCAGCTCACCGCTGGCAGGGGGAAGCGGGCCTTACGAGCAGTACTTC. It codes for CASSPLAGGSGPYEQYF.